This T cell receptor beta chain was profiled in a study of cytomegalovirus exposure and HLA in healthy donors (dated by TCRdb to 2016 to 2017). About the study as a whole: In an earlier analysis of fewer than 750 of the donors, about 270 Gb of sequence data and about 110 million unique TCR beta sequences from roughly 200 million T cells were reported. To study patterns of TCR occurrence, a later analysis re-analyzed previously published TCR beta repertoires from more than 550 donors and added high-resolution HLA genotyping. High-throughput TCR immunosequencing, statistical association of individual TCRs with disease status, and machine learning were combined to predict cytomegalovirus infection status. Of the 300 to 500 genotyped donors, more than 75% were placed in the genetic ancestry cluster associated with self-reported Caucasian donors. A later genetic analysis took genome-wide SNP genotypes for about three fifths of the 666 donors and used that subset as a discovery cohort. Among some 410 genotyped donors of the cohort, an average of around 250,000 unique TCR beta nucleotide sequences was sequenced per donor, of which about 19% were non-productive. HLA typing included class I and class II loci at four-digit resolution. All discovery cohort repertoires had been generated using a single sequencing platform. An earlier analysis of fewer than 700 of the donors applied high-throughput TCR beta sequencing to assess whether each TCR beta V gene segment acted as functional or pseudogenic. Typing coverage varied by locus: roughly 620-640 donors for A, B, C, DRB1 and DQB1; more than 500 for DQA1; more than 600 for DPA1; around 490 for DPB1. Roughly five DR-DQ haplotypes were handled as single units for association and clustering, since linkage in the cohort was strong. Along with the roughly 610-subject first cohort, a separate validation cohort of over a hundred different subjects was used. The aim of the study was to test whether cataloging public T cell receptors could identify signatures of past pathogen exposure. Alongside the repertoire data, information on donor age, sex, ethnicity and CMV serostatus was compiled. The study profiled the T cell repertoires of 666 subjects by immunosequencing and related them to cytomegalovirus serostatus. In the later analysis, no new phenotypic data were used to find candidate immune exposures; instead, reliance was placed on TCR beta sequences and their occurrence across donors. Roughly 300 gigabases of sequencing data and approximately 85 million unique TCR sequences were included in an early release covering around 650 HLA-typed donors. The investigation overall reported the following: While some public TCRs were present in many individuals, most TCR sequences turned up only very rarely across donors. Because the 87-base-pair reads could not distinguish some IMGT-functional V segments, including TRBV6-2 and TRBV6-3, those segments were excluded. A group of highly shared sequence variants was considered likely to be a technical artifact of the sequencing pipeline. A later genetic analysis reported fewer N-insertions in productive TCRs among donors in an Asian-associated ancestry cluster than the roughly 670-donor mean. Three of the identified cytomegalovirus-associated TCR beta chains were confirmed in vitro to be specific for cytomegalovirus antigens. A total of some 180 TCR beta chains were listed by the study as associated with cytomegalovirus. An earlier analysis of around 540 of the donors showed that most TCR beta V segments appeared in productive rearrangements either about 87% or about 30% of the time, which broadly matched IMGT annotations. Sequencing depth was assumed to be roughly uniform across donors in the presence/absence analyses, though that assumption may not hold. In a later analysis, the rate of TCR association differed among HLA loci, with DRB1 alleles having the most associated TCRs and HLA-C alleles having the fewest. The authors suggested that the approach could potentially be extended to other disease states and immunological phenotypes. When HLA alleles, especially DR and DQ, strongly co-occurred, TCR associations were difficult to assign to individual alleles. In this cohort, only TCR beta chains were sequenced, and detectable features were limited by the absence of alpha or paired-chain data. A further reported finding was that TCR beta sequences accurately predicted the HLA-A and HLA-B alleles for most subjects in the first cohort. Correlated functional status among segregating V segments might reflect linkage disequilibrium, but an unknown experimental factor could not be ruled out. In both the original and validation cohorts, the classifier was reported to diagnose cytomegalovirus status with high specificity and sensitivity. A later genetic analysis associated a missense DCLRE1C variant with V-gene and J-gene trimming of TCR beta chains, and an independent cohort replicated the association. According to a later analysis, most CMV-associated TCR beta chains appeared to be HLA-restricted, and the HLA associations seemed to be driven largely by CMV exposure. Approximately 18 rarely observed V segments, including chromosome 9 orphons, were excluded from the earlier analysis of several hundred of the donors because counts were too low. In a later analysis, HLA-associated TCR beta chains were found to be more clonally expanded and to have lower generation probabilities than equally common non-associated chains. HLA typing was unavailable for some donors at each locus, so association tests used only the typed subset. According to a later analysis, parvovirus B19, influenza, CMV and Epstein-Barr virus appeared linked to several top co-occurrence clusters. Specific HLA alleles were associated with 15,000 to 20,000 TCR beta sequences at a false discovery rate of 0.05 in a later analysis. CMV serostatus was the only immune exposure information available for the cohort.

The cohort was made up of hundreds of healthy bone marrow donors. All cohort members were sampled while nominally healthy, although unrecorded immune exposures were likely present. The donor tested CMV seropositive, placing the donor among the approximately 290 seropositive members of the cohort. Every donor gave a peripheral blood sample, and the peripheral blood mononuclear cells from that sample were used for TCR beta sequencing. Genomic DNA was extracted from the blood cell samples with the Qiagen DNeasy Blood Extraction Kit. As concerns this clone: Its antigen is not yet known. No base quality information exists; no much larger clone differs at one position.

Spanning cysteine to phenylalanine, the CDR3 consists of 12 amino acids. CDR3 DNA only is kept here, 36 bases in frame from base 1. V is shortened by 10 bases, J by 2 bases, and the region joining them spans 11 bases. CDR1 ENHRY and CDR2 SYGVKD are derived from the germline V gene. The library was produced with the immunoSEQ multiplex PCR assay. For the multiplex PCR, a mixture combining 60 forward primers for TCR Vbeta segments and 13 reverse primers for TCR Jbeta segments was used. The CDR3 region of rearranged TCR beta genes was amplified from genomic DNA by a multiplex PCR assay. The Illumina HiSeq System was used to sequence the amplified TCR beta libraries as 87-base-pair reads. The paper's processing steps were these. In a later analysis, 80 million or so unique TCR beta chains were counted across the 666 repertoires, and roughly 11 million of these chains were shared by at least two donors. To remove PCR and sequencing errors, raw reads were error-corrected and collapsed into unique sequences using a nearest-neighbor algorithm that merged closely related sequences. CDR3 sequences were aligned to IMGT reference sequences to assign V, D and J gene segments. For a sequence to be retained, a match of at least six nucleotides was required to both a V gene segment and a J gene segment. A rearrangement counted as productive if the CDR3 had no stop codons and remained in frame with V and J, and every other rearrangement counted as non-productive. Following IMGT convention, CDR3 was defined as the stretch from the second conserved V-encoded cysteine to the conserved J-encoded phenylalanine. Sequences without an unambiguous match to a single V gene segment were excluded from the earlier analysis of several hundred of the donors. In an earlier analysis of 450 to 750 of the donors, a V segment was called functional when productive rearrangements were above 56.7%, and segregating when the standard deviation between donors exceeded 5%. A statistical classification framework was developed to diagnose cytomegalovirus status using the catalog of TCR beta chain sequences. V and J gene assignment, in a later analysis, came from comparing TCR nucleotide sequences with IMGT/GENE-DB human TR gene sequences. In a later analysis, CDR3 sequences and most-parsimonious VDJ recombination scenarios were assigned using the TCRdist pipeline. In a later analysis, each TCR beta chain was defined by its CDR3 amino acid sequence together with its V-gene family, and reads lacking a unique V-gene family were excluded. As a way to deal with suspected cross-contamination and a sequencing artifact, a later analysis dropped 500 to 700 nucleotide sequences that were highly shared and had low generation probability. For each public chain, a later analysis derived a clonal expansion index from normalized ranks of inferred template counts within each repertoire. Generation probabilities in a later analysis came from a VDJ recombination model fitted to out-of-frame rearrangements, and those results were checked against IGoR. In a later analysis, hypergeometric tests were used to score TCR-TCR, TCR-HLA and TCR-CMV co-occurrence, with a repertoire-size bias correction applied to TCR pairs. A later analysis estimated false discovery rates by permuting HLA or CMV assignments 20 times. In a later analysis, co-occurring TCRs were grouped using DBSCAN, with TCRdist sequence similarity added in when clustering inside HLA-allele-positive subsets. Co-occurrence clustering excluded repertoires with fewer than 30,000 or more than 120,000 public chains, plus five with anomalous nucleotide sharing. TCRdb carries this immuneACCESS record with in-frame sequences only. Its versions omit some clonotypes, under half of them owing to an unresolved V gene in the studies checked, with the rest unexplained. That table furnishes V, J and clone size, whereas the DNA furnished D and trimming. The sample records 90,000 to 120,000 clones, approximately 74% of which are singletons. Around 15% of the sample goes to the ten largest clones.

What was sequenced was PBMCs. The sequence derives from a woman aged 40 to 50 in good health and CMV-seropositive. Recombination linked TRBV10-3 to TRBJ1-1, with a weak D call of TRBD1 (6 bases match). The CDR3 reads CASTTGNTEAFF. In nucleotides, the sequence is TGTGCCAGTACGACAGGCAACACTGAAGCTTTCTTT.